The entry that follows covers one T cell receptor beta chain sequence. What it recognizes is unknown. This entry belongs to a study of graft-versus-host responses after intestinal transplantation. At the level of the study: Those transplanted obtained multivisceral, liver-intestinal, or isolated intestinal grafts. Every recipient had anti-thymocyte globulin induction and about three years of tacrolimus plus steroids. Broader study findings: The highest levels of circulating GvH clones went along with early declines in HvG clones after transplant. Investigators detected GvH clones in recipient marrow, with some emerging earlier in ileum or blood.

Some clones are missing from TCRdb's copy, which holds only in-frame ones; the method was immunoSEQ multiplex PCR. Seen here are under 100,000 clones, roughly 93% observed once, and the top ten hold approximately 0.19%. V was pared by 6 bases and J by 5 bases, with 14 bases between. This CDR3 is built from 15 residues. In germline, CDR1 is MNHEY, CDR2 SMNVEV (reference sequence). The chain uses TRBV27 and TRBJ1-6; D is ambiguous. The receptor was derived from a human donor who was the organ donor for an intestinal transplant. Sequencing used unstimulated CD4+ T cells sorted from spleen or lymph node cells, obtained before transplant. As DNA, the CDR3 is TGTGCCAGCAGCATAAGGTCGGGTGATAATTCACCCCTCCACTTT. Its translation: CASSIRSGDNSPLHF.